This TCR beta chain appears in the sequencing data of a study of technical replicates of blood from several donors. The CDR3 is made up of 11 amino acids. The germline gives CDR1 SGDLS, CDR2 YYNGEE. Losses at the gene ends were 3 bases for V and 14 bases for J; bases not matched to a gene: 4. TCRdb keeps only in-frame clones here, not all; method: immunoSEQ multiplex PCR. The sample includes some 100,000 clones, roughly 95% of them seen just once. The receptor comes from a human donor in good health. Sequencing input: T cells isolated from PBMCs. The V gene is TRBV9, the J gene TRBJ2-1, with 8 bases identical to TRBD2. The CDR3 nucleotides are TGTGCCAGCAGCGCGCGGGGGGAGAAGTTCTTC. Encoded protein: CASSARGEKFF.